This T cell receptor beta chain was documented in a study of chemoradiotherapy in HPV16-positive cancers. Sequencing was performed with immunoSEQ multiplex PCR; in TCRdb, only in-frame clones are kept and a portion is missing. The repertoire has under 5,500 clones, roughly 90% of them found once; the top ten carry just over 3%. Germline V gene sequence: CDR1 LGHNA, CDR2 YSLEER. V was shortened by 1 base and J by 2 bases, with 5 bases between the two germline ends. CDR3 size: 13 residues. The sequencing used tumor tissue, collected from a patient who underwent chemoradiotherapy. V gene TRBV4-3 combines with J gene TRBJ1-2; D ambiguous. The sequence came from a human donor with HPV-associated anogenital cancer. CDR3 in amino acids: CASSQVGNYGYTF. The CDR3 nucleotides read TGCGCCAGCAGCCAAGTAGGGAACTATGGCTACACCTTC.